A selection of T cell receptor beta chains follows, all from one sample in a study of neurological immune-mediated disorders. One entry per CDR3 protein results from TCRdb running MiXCR on the 5' RACE reads. The table records around 25,000 distinct CDR3 sequences, about 2.5% of them present only once. The sample consisted of PBMCs. Receptors were obtained from a woman aged 45-59 years with multiple sclerosis. The CDR3 runs from the conserved cysteine through the conserved F or W. The D gene is left open where the match is weak. Where a row states a size, it is once, few, many or the class of an expanded clone; other rows omit it.

V gene	D gene	clone size	J gene	CDR3 DNA	CDR3 protein
TRBV20-1	TRBD2	many	TRBJ2-7	TGCAGTGCTAATAGCGGGAGCTCCTACGAGCAGTACTTC	CSANSGSSYEQYF
TRBV3-1	TRBD1	many	TRBJ1-1	TGTGCCAGCAGCCAAGTGCTCCTAACAGGGGGCCGCGACACTGAAGCTTTCTTT	CASSQVLLTGGRDTEAFF
TRBV5-1	TRBD1	many	TRBJ2-7	TGCGCCAGCAGCCAGGGACAGAATCCCTACGAGCAGTACTTC	CASSQGQNPYEQYF
TRBV20-1	TRBD1	many	TRBJ2-3	TGCAGTGCTAGAGGGAGTCGAGACAGGGTACTGTCGTATACGCAGTATTTT	CSARGSRDRVLSYTQYF
TRBV12-3/TRBV12-4	.	many	TRBJ2-4	TGTGCCAGCAGTTCCTTCCCTAGCCCTATTCAGTACTTC	CASSSFPSPIQYF
TRBV20-1	TRBD2	many	TRBJ2-1	TGCAGTGCTCGAAGCGGGAGGGGCAGGGATGAGCAGTTCTTC	CSARSGRGRDEQFF
TRBV29-1	.	.	TRBJ1-1	TGCAGCACAATTGGGACTGAAGCTTTCTTT	CSTIGTEAFF
TRBV25-1	.	many	TRBJ2-3	TGTGCCAGCAGTGTCCAGCAGACAGATACGCAGTATTTT	CASSVQQTDTQYF
TRBV20-1	TRBD1	many	TRBJ2-5	TGCAGTGCAATCGGGACAGACCAAGAGACCCAGTACTTC	CSAIGTDQETQYF
TRBV7-2	TRBD2	.	TRBJ2-7	TGTGCCAGCAGCCTAGCGGGACGTGAGCAGTACTTC	CASSLAGREQYF